This paragraph reports one TCR beta chain. The protocol was immunoSEQ multiplex PCR, while the TCRdb copy is restricted to in-frame clones and leaves out a portion. Of 50,000 or so clones listed, 86% are singletons. The sample is drawn from a study of blood T cell repertoires in COVID-19. Overall study: Donors in the United States, Italy and Spain gave samples during acute or convalescent COVID-19. Sources were T cells, B-cell-depleted T cells, or PBMCs; the material itself was cDNA or gDNA.

The CDR3 runs 15 residues. Germline V gives CDR1 KGHSH, CDR2 LQKENI. Trimming removed 2 bases from V and 3 bases from J; junction bases left unmatched: 4. The V call is TRBV18, the J call TRBJ2-1; 7 nucleotides line up with TRBD2. The specimen sequenced was peripheral blood. This receptor was identified in a woman in her sixties or seventies with acute or convalescent COVID-19. This CDR3 reads CASSPASGNYNEQFF. In DNA form, the CDR3 reads TGTGCCAGCTCACCAGCTAGCGGAAACTACAATGAGCAGTTCTTC.